These 25 T cell receptor beta chains were all obtained from the same sample, sequenced in a study of cytomegalovirus exposure and HLA in healthy donors. TCRdb keeps only in-frame clones here, not all; method: immunoSEQ multiplex PCR. The sample carries 150,000 to 200,000 clones, 85% recorded once. Sample: PBMCs. The receptors were sampled from a man in his late teens or twenties in good health and CMV-seropositive.

V usage is TRBV5-6 and J usage is TRBJ1-3; the D gene is possibly TRBD1 (5 bases). V was pared by 4 bases and J by 4 bases, with 12 bases between. Germline V CDR1 and CDR2: SGHDT, YYEEEE. The CDR3 has 14 residues. The CDR3 loop reads CASSPRVTGNTIYF. Here the CDR3 DNA reads TGTGCCAGCAGCCCCAGGGTTACGGGAAACACCATATATTTT.

V and J are TRBV27 and TRBJ1-3; 7 positions agree with TRBD1. Germline loops: CDR1 MNHEY, CDR2 SMNVEV (reference sequence). V dropped 6 bases and J dropped 5; count of bases not matched to a gene: 13. This CDR3 comprises 16 residues. For the CDR3, the DNA is TGTGCCAGCAGCCCCACAACTACAGGGGCCCGAAACACCATATATTTT. Translating gives CASSPTTTGARNTIYF.

This rearrangement joins TRBV5-4 to TRBJ2-1; 8 nucleotides line up with TRBD1. The CDR3 spans 14 residues. J gave up 6 bases and V 0 bases, and 2 bases lay outside the gene matches. The germline CDR1 and CDR2 sequences are SGHNT and YYREEE (reference sequence). CDR3 loop: CASSLGQGTNEQFF. The CDR3 nucleotides read TGTGCCAGCAGCTTGGGACAGGGGACCAATGAGCAGTTCTTC. The full variable domain, its missing parts supplied by reference TRBV5-4 and TRBJ2-1, is ETGVTQSPTHLIKTRGQQVTLRCSSQSGHNTVSWYQQALGQGPQFIFQYYREEENGRGNFPPRFSGLQFPNYSSELNVNALELDDSALYLCASSLGQGTNEQFFGPGTRLTVL.

The chain recombines TRBV5-6 with TRBJ1-2; D is undetermined. Trimming took off 6 bases at V and 7 bases at J, with 10 bases between the two ends. This CDR3 region has 11 residues. CDR1 is SGHDT, CDR2 YYEEEE, per germline. The DNA of the CDR3 is TGTGCCAGCACCCAAGGGAGTGGCTACACCTTC. Translated, it gives CASTQGSGYTF. The full variable domain, rest sourced from reference TRBV5-6 and TRBJ1-2, is DAGVTQSPTHLIKTRGQQVTLRCSPKSGHDTVSWYQQALGQGPQFIFQYYEEEERQRGNFPDRFSGHQFPNYSSELNVNALLLGDSALYLCASTQGSGYTFGSGTRLTVV.

The chain is built from TRBV4-2 and TRBJ2-5; 7 bases fit TRBD2. Germline trimming cut 1 base from V and 2 bases from J; bases unmatched to any gene: 7. The germline V gene has CDR1 LGHNA and CDR2 YNFKEQ. The CDR3 sequence is 16 residues long. The CDR3 spells CASSQGSGATQETQYF. The CDR3 nucleotides are TGTGCCAGCAGCCAAGGGAGCGGGGCGACTCAAGAGACCCAGTACTTC.

The V call is TRBV6-5, the J call TRBJ1-5; 8 bases match TRBD1. CDR3 length equals 13 residues. The V segment lost 6 bases and the J segment 6 bases; nucleotides outside the gene matches: 4. Per the germline V gene, CDR1 is MNHEY and CDR2 is SVGAGI. CDR3 coding DNA: TGTGCCAGCAGACCAGGGGGCACTCAGCCCCAGCATTTT. This sequence encodes CASRPGGTQPQHF.

The V call is TRBV7-9, the J call TRBJ1-1; no clear D gene. Germline V gene lookup returns CDR1 SEHNR and CDR2 FQNEAQ (reference sequence). V was cut by 1 base and J by 2 bases, with 8 bases left in between. The length of the CDR3 is 14 residues. Here the CDR3 reads CASSLEGANTEAFF. The CDR3 DNA reads TGTGCCAGCAGCTTAGAAGGAGCCAACACTGAAGCTTTCTTT.

The chain employs TRBV5-1 and TRBJ1-2; 8 bases match TRBD1. CDR1 is SGHRS, CDR2 YFSETQ, per germline. The CDR3 runs 13 residues. Unmatched junction bases numbered 2, after V lost 4 bases and J lost 3 bases. The chain's CDR3 is CASSPTGDYGYTF. CDR3 nucleotide sequence: TGCGCCAGCAGCCCGACAGGGGACTATGGCTACACCTTC.

This CDR3 reads CASSRQGWDEQYF. The CDR3 nucleotides read TGTGCCAGCAGTCGACAGGGATGGGACGAGCAGTACTTC. The chain recombines TRBV6-1 with TRBJ2-7, with 7 bases aligning to TRBD1. The V gene end was trimmed by 5 bases and the J gene end by 5 bases; junction bases not matched to a gene: 6. Germline V gene data show CDR1 as MNHNS and CDR2 as SASEGT. The CDR3 sequence is 13 residues long.

The CDR3 loop reads CASTPQGVVRVANTGELFF. The CDR3 DNA reads TGTGCCAGCACCCCCCAAGGAGTTGTTCGGGTAGCGAACACCGGGGAGCTGTTTTTT. The V and J genes are TRBV13 and TRBJ2-2; D call uncertain. Germline assignment: CDR1 PRHDT and CDR2 FYEKMQ (reference sequence). V was shortened by 7 bases and J by 0 bases, with 24 bases between the two germline ends. The CDR3 is 19 amino acids. Supplemented by reference TRBV13 and TRBJ2-2, the full variable domain reads AAGVIQSPRHLIKEKRETATLKCYPIPRHDTVYWYQQGPGQDPQFLISFYEKMQSDKGSIPDRFSAQQFSDYHSELNMSSLELGDSALYFCASTPQGVVRVANTGELFFGEGSRLTVL.

The chain employs TRBV9 and TRBJ2-1, with D perhaps TRBD2 (5 bases). CDR3 length: 13 residues. V lost 4 bases to trimming and J lost 9 bases, with 14 bases between them. Germline CDR1 reads SGDLS; CDR2 reads YYNGEE. Here the CDR3 DNA reads TGTGCCAGCAGCCTCCCCCCCGGGGTTGAGCAGTTCTTC. It encodes CASSLPPGVEQFF.

The genes are TRBV29-1 and TRBJ1-2; weak D call: TRBD1 (5 bases). The V gene's germline CDR1 is SQVTM and CDR2 ANQGSEA. V lost 0 bases, J lost 2 bases, and 13 bases lay in between. The CDR3 is made up of 15 amino acids. CDR3 DNA: TGCAGCGTTGAAGATGAGGCAGGGTTAAACTATGGCTACACCTTC. This sequence encodes CSVEDEAGLNYGYTF.

The J gene is TRBJ2-5, the V gene TRBV2; D not certain. The germline V and J ends were trimmed by 3 bases and 1 base, with 6 bases remaining between them. The CDR3 loop spans 13 amino acids. Per the germline V gene, CDR1 is SNHLY and CDR2 is FYNNEI. In DNA, the CDR3 is TGTGCCAGCAGTGACAGATCCCAAGAGACCCAGTACTTC. Protein product: CASSDRSQETQYF.

This chain uses TRBV5-1 with TRBJ2-2, with D maybe TRBD1 (5 bases). The CDR3 has 12 amino acids. Between the trimmed V and J ends, which lost 6 bases and 6 bases, there was a span of 9 bases. Per the germline V gene, CDR1 is SGHRS and CDR2 is YFSETQ. CDR3 in amino acids: CASTWGSGELFF. The CDR3 DNA is TGCGCCAGCACGTGGGGCTCCGGGGAGCTGTTTTTT.

This clone was counted once. The genes are TRBV4-2 and TRBJ2-1, with TRBD1 matching over 7 bases. The length of the CDR3 is 13 residues. Germline loops: CDR1 LGHNA, CDR2 YNFKEQ. V lost 5 bases and J lost 6; bases outside the gene matches: 4. CDR3 coding DNA: TGTGCCAGCAGCAGGGGGCTCGGCAATGAGCAGTTCTTC. This codes for CASSRGLGNEQFF.

With regard to this clone: Other DNA sequences of this sample code for an identical CDR3. The V call is TRBV27, the J call TRBJ2-1; no clear D gene. This CDR3 region has 11 residues. The V end lost 5 bases, the J end lost 4 bases, and 3 bases lay between the germline ends. Germline V CDR1 and CDR2: MNHEY, SMNVEV (reference sequence). The CDR3 loop is CASSLYNEQFF. The CDR3 coding sequence is TGTGCCAGCAGTCTATACAATGAGCAGTTCTTC.

The chain employs TRBV9 and TRBJ1-2, with 8 bases aligning to TRBD1. Germline V CDR1 and CDR2: SGDLS, YYNGEE. CDR3 size: 14 residues. The junction had 7 bases not matched to a gene; V was cut back by 3 bases and J by 6 bases. This CDR3 reads CASSAKTGGHGYTF. The DNA of the CDR3 is TGTGCCAGCAGCGCTAAAACAGGGGGTCATGGCTACACCTTC. Variable domain in full (rest from reference TRBV9 and TRBJ1-2): DSGVTQTPKHLITATGQRVTLRCSPRSGDLSVYWYQQSLDQGLQFLIQYYNGEERAKGNILERFSAQQFPDLHSELNLSSLELGDSALYFCASSAKTGGHGYTFGSGTRLTVV.

The chain combines TRBV19 with TRBJ1-2; 7 nucleotides agree with TRBD1. This CDR3 spans 13 amino acids. J gave up 4 bases and V 5 bases, and 4 bases lay outside the gene matches. Germline V gene sequence: CDR1 LNHDA, CDR2 SQIVND (reference sequence). CDR3 protein: CASSRQGSYGYTF. For the CDR3, the DNA is TGTGCCAGTAGTCGACAGGGATCCTATGGCTACACCTTC.

This clone was seen once. The chain combines TRBV28 with TRBJ1-1; D is unclear. Looked up from germline, CDR1 is MDHEN and CDR2 is SYDVKM. This CDR3 is 15 amino acids long. Trimming cost V 2 bases and J 0 bases, with 10 bases left between them. The chain's CDR3 is CASSLPMTMNTEAFF. The DNA for the CDR3 is TGTGCCAGCAGTTTACCGATGACAATGAACACTGAAGCTTTCTTT.

The CDR3 loop reads CASRSALLAGGPREQFF. CDR3 DNA: TGTGCCAGCCGGTCCGCACTACTAGCGGGGGGGCCGCGGGAGCAGTTCTTC. This rearrangement joins TRBV2 to TRBJ2-1; 13 bases align to TRBD2. J was trimmed by 10 bases and V by 8 bases; bases with no gene match: 17. The CDR3 length is 17 residues. Per germline, CDR1 SNHLY and CDR2 FYNNEI.

This chain links TRBV29-1 with TRBJ2-7, with 9 bases aligning to TRBD2. Trimming took 7 bases from V and 0 from J; bases not matched to a gene: 10. Germline V gene sequence: CDR1 SQVTM, CDR2 ANQGSEA. The CDR3 covers 15 residues. CDR3 region: CSAFLLAGLSYEQYF. The DNA of the CDR3 is TGCAGCGCCTTCCTCCTAGCGGGGCTCTCCTACGAGCAGTACTTC.

V is TRBV4-2 and J is TRBJ1-1, with D tentatively TRBD1 (6 bases). The V and J ends lost 1 base and 1 base respectively, with 10 bases between them. Germline V gene data show CDR1 as LGHNA and CDR2 as YNFKEQ. The length of the CDR3 is 15 residues. CDR3 nucleotide sequence: TGTGCCAGCAGCCAAGGAGGACAGCCGAACACTGAAGCTTTCTTT. Its translation: CASSQGGQPNTEAFF.

The V call is TRBV28, the J call TRBJ2-5, with 9 bases fitting TRBD1. J lost 3 bases, V lost 5 bases, and 10 bases had no gene match. The CDR3 is made up of 16 amino acids. The germline CDR1 and CDR2 sequences are MDHEN and SYDVKM. In DNA, the CDR3 is TGTGCCAGCAGTCGCTACGGGGACAGGGAGGAAGAGACCCAGTACTTC. Encoded protein: CASSRYGDREEETQYF.

The chain has TRBV9 and TRBJ2-3; TRBD2 agrees at 13 bases. The V gene end was trimmed by 0 bases and the J gene end by 5 bases; junction bases not matched to a gene: 9. The CDR3 is 18 residues long. The germline V gene has CDR1 SGDLS and CDR2 YYNGEE. This CDR3 is CASSVAGGLAGAQDTQYF. The CDR3 DNA reads as TGTGCCAGCAGCGTAGCCGGAGGACTAGCGGGGGCCCAAGATACGCAGTATTTT.

The chain is built from TRBV7-8 and TRBJ1-4, with 9 bases aligning to TRBD1. CDR1 and CDR2 from the germline V gene are SGHVS and FQNEAQ. The CDR3 length is 15 residues. The V segment lost 6 bases and the J segment 6 bases; nucleotides outside the gene matches: 8. CDR3 residues: CASSHGQGRDEKLFF. CDR3 bases: TGTGCCAGCAGTCATGGACAGGGGAGGGATGAAAAACTGTTTTTT.